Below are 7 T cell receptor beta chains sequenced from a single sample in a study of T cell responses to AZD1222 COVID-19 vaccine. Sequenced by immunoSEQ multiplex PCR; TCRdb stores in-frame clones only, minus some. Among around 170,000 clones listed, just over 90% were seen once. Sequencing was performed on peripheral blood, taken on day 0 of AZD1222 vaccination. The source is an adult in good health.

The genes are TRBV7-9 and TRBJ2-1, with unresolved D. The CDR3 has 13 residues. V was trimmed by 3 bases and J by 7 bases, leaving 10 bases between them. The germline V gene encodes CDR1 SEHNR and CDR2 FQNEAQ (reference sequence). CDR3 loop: CASSFGLQNEQFF. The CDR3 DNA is TGTGCCAGCAGCTTTGGTCTTCAGAATGAGCAGTTCTTC.

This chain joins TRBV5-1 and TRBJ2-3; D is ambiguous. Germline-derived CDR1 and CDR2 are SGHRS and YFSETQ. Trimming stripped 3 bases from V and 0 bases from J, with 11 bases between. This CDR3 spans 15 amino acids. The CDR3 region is CASSSVISSTDTQYF. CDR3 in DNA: TGCGCCAGCAGCTCGGTGATTTCTAGCACAGATACGCAGTATTTT.

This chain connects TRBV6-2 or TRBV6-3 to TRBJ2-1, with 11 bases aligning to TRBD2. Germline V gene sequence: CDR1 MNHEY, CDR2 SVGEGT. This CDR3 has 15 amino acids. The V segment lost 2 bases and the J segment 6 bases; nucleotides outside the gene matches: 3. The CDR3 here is CASSYGTSGSNEQFF. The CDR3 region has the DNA TGTGCCAGCAGTTACGGGACTAGCGGAAGCAATGAGCAGTTCTTC.

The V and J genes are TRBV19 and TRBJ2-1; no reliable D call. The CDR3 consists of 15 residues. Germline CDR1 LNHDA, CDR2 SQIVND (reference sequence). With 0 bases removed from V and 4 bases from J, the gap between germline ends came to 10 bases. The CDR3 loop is CASSIDGSGYNEQFF. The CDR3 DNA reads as TGTGCCAGTAGTATAGATGGTTCGGGTTACAATGAGCAGTTCTTC.

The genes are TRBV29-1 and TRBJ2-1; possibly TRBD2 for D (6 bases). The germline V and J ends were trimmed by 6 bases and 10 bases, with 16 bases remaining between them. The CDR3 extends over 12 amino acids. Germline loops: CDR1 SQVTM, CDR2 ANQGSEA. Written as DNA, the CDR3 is TGCAGCGTCACGGGGGTGGACACGGAGCAGTTCTTC. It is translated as CSVTGVDTEQFF.

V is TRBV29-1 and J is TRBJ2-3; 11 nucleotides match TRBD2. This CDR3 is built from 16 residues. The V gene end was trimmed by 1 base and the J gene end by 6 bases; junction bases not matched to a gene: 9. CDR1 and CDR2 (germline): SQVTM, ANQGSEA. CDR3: CSVEVGTSGLGDTQYF. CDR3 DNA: TGCAGCGTTGAAGTCGGGACTAGCGGCCTGGGGGATACGCAGTATTTT.

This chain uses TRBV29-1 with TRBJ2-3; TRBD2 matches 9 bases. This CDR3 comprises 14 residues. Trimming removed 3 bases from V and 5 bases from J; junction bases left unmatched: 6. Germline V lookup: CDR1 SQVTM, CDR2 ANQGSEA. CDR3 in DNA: TGCAGCGTTGATAGGGCGGGAGGGAGAGATACGCAGTATTTT. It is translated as CSVDRAGGRDTQYF.